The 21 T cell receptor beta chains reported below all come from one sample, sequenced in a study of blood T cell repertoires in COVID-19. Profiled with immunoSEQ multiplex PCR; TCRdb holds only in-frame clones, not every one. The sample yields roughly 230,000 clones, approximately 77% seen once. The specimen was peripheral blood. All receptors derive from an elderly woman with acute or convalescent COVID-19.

CDR3 nucleotides: TGCAGTGCTAGTGGGCTAGCGGGGGGGCGAGATACGCAGTATTTT. This encodes CSASGLAGGRDTQYF. The rearrangement uses TRBV20-1 and TRBJ2-3; 12 positions agree with TRBD2. The germline V gene encodes CDR1 DFQATT and CDR2 SNEGSKA (reference sequence). This CDR3 has 15 amino acids. J was trimmed by 5 bases and V by 3 bases; bases with no gene match: 6.

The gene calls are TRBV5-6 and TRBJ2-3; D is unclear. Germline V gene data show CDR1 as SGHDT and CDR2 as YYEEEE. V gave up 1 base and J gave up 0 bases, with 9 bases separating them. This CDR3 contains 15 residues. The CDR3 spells CASSLLSGSTDTQYF. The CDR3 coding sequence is TGTGCCAGCAGCTTGTTATCCGGTAGCACAGATACGCAGTATTTT.

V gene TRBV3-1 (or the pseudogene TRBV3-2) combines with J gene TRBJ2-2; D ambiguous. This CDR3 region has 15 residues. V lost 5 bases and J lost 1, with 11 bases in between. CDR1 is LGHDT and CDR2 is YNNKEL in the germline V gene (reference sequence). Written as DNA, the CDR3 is TGTGCCAGCAGCTATCGTGGGCTGAACACCGGGGAGCTGTTTTTT. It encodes CASSYRGLNTGELFF.

The CDR3 nucleotides are TGTGCCAGCAGTGAACCCGGACAGGGCCCGCCAGATACGCAGTATTTT. Its translation: CASSEPGQGPPDTQYF. The J gene is TRBJ2-3, the V gene TRBV6-1, with 8 nucleotides matching TRBD1. The germline V gene encodes CDR1 MNHNS and CDR2 SASEGT. The CDR3 is 16 amino acids. V shed 2 bases, J shed 4 bases, and the junction held 8 bases outside the gene matches.

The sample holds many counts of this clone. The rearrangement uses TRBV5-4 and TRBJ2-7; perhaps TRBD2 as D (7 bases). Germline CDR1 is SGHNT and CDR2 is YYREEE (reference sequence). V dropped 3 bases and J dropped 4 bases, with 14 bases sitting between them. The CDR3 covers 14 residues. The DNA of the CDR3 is TGTGCCAGCAGCTCCCGCGGGGGCAATTACGAGCAGTACTTC. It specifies CASSSRGGNYEQYF.

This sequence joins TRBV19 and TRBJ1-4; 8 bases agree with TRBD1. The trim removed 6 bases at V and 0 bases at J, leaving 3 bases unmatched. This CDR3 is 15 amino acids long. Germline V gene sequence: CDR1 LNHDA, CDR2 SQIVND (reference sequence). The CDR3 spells CASRTGATTNEKLFF. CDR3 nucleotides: TGTGCCAGTAGGACAGGGGCGACAACTAATGAAAAACTGTTTTTT.

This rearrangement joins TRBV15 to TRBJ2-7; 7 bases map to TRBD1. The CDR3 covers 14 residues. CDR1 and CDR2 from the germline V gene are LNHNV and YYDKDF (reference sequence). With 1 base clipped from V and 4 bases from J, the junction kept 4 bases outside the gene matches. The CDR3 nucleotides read TGTGCCACCAGCAGAGCAGGGACAGAATACGAGCAGTACTTC. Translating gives CATSRAGTEYEQYF.

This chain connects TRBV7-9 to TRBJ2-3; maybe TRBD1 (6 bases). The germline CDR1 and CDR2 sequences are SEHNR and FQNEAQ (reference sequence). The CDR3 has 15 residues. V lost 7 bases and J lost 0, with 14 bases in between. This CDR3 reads CASNNRDSSTDTQYF. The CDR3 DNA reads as TGTGCCAGCAACAACAGGGATTCTAGCACAGATACGCAGTATTTT.

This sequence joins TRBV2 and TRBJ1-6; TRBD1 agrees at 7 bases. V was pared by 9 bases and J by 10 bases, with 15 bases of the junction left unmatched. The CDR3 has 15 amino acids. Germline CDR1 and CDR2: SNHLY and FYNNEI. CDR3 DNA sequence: TGTGCCAGTATACAGGGGTCTGCTGGTGGATCACCCCTCCACTTT. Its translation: CASIQGSAGGSPLHF.

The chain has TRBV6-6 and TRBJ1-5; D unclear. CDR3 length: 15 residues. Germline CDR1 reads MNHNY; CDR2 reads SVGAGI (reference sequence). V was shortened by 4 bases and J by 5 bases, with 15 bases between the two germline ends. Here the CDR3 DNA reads TGTGCCAGCAGTTTGAACGGTGGAGCGGATCAGCCCCAGCATTTT. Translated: CASSLNGGADQPQHF.

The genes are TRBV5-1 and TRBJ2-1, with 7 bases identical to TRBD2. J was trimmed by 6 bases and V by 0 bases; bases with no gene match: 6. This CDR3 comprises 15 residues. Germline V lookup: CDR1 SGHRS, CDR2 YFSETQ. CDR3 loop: CASSLGRGISNEQFF. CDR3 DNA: TGCGCCAGCAGCTTGGGGCGGGGGATCTCCAATGAGCAGTTCTTC.

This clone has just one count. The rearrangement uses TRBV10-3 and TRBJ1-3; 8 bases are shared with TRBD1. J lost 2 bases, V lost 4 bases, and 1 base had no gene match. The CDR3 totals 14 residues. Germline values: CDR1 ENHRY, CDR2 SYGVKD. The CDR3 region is CAISGGQAGNTIYF. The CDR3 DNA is TGTGCCATCAGTGGGGGACAGGCTGGAAACACCATATATTTT.

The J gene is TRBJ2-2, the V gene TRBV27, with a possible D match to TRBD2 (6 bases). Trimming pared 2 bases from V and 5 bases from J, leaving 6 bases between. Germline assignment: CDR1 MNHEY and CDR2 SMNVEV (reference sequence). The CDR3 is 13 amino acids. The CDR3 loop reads CASSLGGTGELFF. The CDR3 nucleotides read TGTGCCAGCAGTTTAGGGGGGACCGGGGAGCTGTTTTTT.

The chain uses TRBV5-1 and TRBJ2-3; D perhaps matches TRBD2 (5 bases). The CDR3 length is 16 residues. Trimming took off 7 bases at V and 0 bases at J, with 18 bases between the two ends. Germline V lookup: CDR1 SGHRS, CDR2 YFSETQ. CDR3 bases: TGCGCCAGCTCCCCTTTCGGCGGGCTTAGCACAGATACGCAGTATTTT. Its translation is CASSPFGGLSTDTQYF.

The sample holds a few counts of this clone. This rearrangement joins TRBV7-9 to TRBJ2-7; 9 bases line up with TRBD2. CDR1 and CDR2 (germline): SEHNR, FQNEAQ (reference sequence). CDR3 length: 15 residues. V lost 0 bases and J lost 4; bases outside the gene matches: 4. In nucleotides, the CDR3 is TGTGCCAGCAGCTTAGCTAGCGGGGGACCATACGAGCAGTACTTC. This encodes CASSLASGGPYEQYF.

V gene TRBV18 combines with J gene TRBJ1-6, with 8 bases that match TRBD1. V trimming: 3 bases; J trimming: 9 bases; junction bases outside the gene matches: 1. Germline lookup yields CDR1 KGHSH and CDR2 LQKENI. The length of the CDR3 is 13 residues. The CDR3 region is CASSPDRVSPLHF. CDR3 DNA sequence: TGTGCCAGCTCACCGGACAGGGTTTCACCCCTCCACTTT.

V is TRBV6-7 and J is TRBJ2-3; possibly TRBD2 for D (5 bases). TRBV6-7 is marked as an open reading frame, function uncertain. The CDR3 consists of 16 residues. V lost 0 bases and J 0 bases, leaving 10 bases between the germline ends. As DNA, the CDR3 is TGTGCCAGCAGTTACTCGTCCGGGGATAGCACAGATACGCAGTATTTT. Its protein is CASSYSSGDSTDTQYF.

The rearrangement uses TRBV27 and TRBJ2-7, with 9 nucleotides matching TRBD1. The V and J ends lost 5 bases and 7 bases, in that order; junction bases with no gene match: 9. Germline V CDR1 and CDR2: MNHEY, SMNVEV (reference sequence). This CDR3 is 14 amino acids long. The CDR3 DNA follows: TGTGCCAGCAGTCCGGGACAGGGTTCGGGTGAGCAGTACTTC. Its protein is CASSPGQGSGEQYF.

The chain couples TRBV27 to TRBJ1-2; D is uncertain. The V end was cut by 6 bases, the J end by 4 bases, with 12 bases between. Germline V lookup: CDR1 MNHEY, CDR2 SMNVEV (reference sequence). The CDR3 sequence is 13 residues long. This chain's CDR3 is CASRVAGSYGYTF. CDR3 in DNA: TGTGCCAGCAGGGTTGCGGGTTCCTATGGCTACACCTTC.

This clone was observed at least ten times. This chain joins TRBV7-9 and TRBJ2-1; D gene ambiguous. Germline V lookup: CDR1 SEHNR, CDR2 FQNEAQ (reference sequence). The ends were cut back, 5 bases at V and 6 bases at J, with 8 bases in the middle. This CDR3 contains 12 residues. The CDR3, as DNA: TGTGCCAGCAGCCCCCTTTCCAATGAGCAGTTCTTC. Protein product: CASSPLSNEQFF.

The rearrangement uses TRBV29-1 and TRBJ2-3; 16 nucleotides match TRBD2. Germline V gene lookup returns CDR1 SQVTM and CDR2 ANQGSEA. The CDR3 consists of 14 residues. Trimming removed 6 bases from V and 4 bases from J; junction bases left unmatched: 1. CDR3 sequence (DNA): TGCAGCGTAGGGACTAGCGGGGGGGCAGATACGCAGTATTTT. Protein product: CSVGTSGGADTQYF.